This T cell receptor (beta chain) was documented in a study of cytomegalovirus exposure and HLA in healthy donors. General observations from the study: There were reportedly fewer N-insertions in an Asian-associated ancestry cluster than the approximately 600-donor mean, in a later analysis. Another analysis was done later, and it associated 15,000 to 20,000 TCR beta sequences with HLA alleles at 0.05 false discovery rate. Cytomegalovirus association was listed for 170 or so TCR beta chains.

Details on this clone: Its antigen is not known.

V dropped 5 bases and J dropped 5 bases, with 12 bases sitting between them. The germline V gene encodes CDR1 MDHEN and CDR2 SYDVKM. The CDR3 consists of 13 residues. Primers: 60 Vbeta forward and 13 Jbeta reverse. Using immunoSEQ multiplex PCR, the repertoire was profiled, and TCRdb retains in-frame clones only, with some absent. The sample includes under 150,000 clones, 80% to 90% seen only once; the top ten take roughly 4%. The chain is built from TRBV28 and TRBJ1-2; D is perhaps TRBD1 (6 bases). The sequenced sample was PBMCs. This receptor was taken from a middle-aged woman in good health and CMV-seropositive. The CDR3 is CASSSNRAYGYTF. The DNA of the CDR3 is TGTGCCAGCAGTAGCAACAGGGCGTATGGCTACACCTTC.